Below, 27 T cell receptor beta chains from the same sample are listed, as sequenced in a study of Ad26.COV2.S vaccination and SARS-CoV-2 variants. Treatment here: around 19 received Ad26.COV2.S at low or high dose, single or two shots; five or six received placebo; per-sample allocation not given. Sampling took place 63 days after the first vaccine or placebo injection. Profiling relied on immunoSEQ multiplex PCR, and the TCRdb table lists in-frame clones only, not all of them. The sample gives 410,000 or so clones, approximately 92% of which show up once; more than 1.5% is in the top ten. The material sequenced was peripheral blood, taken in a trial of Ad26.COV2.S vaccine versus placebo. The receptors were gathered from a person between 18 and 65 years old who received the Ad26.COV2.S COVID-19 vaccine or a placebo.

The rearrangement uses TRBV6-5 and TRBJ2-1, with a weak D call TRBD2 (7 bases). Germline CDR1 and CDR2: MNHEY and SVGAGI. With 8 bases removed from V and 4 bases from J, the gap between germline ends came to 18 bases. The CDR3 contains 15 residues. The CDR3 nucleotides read TGTGCCAGCCTAGGAGGGGGGGTAGGGTACAATGAGCAGTTCTTC. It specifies CASLGGGVGYNEQFF.

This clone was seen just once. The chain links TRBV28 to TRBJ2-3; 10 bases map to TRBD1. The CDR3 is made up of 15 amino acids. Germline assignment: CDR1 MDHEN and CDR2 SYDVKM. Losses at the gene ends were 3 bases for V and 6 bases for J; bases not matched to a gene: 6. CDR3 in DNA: TGTGCCAGCAGTTTGTTGGACAGGGGGGGGGATACGCAGTATTTT. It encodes CASSLLDRGGDTQYF.

The CDR3: CASRTGQWSYGYTF. The CDR3, as DNA: TGTGCCAGCCGGACAGGGCAATGGAGCTATGGCTACACCTTC. The rearrangement links TRBV27 to TRBJ1-2; 8 nucleotides line up with TRBD1. Germline CDR1 and CDR2: MNHEY and SMNVEV (reference sequence). Losses at the gene ends were 8 bases for V and 4 bases for J; bases not matched to a gene: 9. The CDR3 consists of 14 residues.

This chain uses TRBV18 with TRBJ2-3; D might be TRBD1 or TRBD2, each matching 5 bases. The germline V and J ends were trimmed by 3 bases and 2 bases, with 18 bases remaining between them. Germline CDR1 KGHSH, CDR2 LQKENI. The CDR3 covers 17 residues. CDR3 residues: CASSPLPRSGATDTQYF. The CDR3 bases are TGTGCCAGCTCACCCCTACCGCGCTCCGGGGCCACAGATACGCAGTATTTT.

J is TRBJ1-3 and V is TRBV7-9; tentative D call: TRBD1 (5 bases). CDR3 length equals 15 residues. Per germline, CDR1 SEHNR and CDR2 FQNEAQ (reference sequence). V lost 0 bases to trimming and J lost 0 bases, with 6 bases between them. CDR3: CASSLAQGSGNTIYF. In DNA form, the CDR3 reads TGTGCCAGCAGCTTAGCTCAGGGCTCTGGAAACACCATATATTTT.

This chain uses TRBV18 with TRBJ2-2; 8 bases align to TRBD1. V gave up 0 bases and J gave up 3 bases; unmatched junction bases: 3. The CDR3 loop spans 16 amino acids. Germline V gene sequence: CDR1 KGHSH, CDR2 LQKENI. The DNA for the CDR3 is TGTGCCAGCTCACCACCGTCAGGGGGCGACACCGGGGAGCTGTTTTTT. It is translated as CASSPPSGGDTGELFF.

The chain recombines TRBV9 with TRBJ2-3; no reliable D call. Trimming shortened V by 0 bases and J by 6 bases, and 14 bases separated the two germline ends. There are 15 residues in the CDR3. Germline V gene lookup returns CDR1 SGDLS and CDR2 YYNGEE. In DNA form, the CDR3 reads TGTGCCAGCAGCGTAGGTTTAGCCGTGGCCGATACGCAGTATTTT. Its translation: CASSVGLAVADTQYF.

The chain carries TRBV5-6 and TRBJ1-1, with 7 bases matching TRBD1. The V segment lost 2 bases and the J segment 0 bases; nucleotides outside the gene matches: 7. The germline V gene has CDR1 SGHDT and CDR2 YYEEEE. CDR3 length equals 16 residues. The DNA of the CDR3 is TGTGCCAGCAGCTTTTACAGGGGAGAGGTGAACACTGAAGCTTTCTTT. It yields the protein CASSFYRGEVNTEAFF.

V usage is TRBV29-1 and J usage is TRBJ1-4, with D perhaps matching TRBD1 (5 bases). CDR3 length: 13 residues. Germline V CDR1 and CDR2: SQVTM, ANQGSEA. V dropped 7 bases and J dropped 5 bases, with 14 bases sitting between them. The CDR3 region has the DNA TGCAGCGGGGCCCCGGGACTGAATGAAAAACTGTTTTTT. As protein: CSGAPGLNEKLFF.

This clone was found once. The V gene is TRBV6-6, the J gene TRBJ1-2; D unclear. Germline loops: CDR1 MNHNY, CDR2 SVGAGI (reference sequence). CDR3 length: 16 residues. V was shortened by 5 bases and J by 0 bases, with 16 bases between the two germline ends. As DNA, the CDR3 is TGTGCCAGCAGTCTCCTTCCGCTGGGCCCTAACTATGGCTACACCTTC. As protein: CASSLLPLGPNYGYTF.

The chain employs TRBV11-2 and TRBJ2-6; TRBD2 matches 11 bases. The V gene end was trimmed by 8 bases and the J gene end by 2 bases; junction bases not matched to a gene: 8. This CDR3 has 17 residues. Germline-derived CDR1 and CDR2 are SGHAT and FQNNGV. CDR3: CASRSLAGVAGANVLTF. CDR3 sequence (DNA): TGTGCCAGCCGCTCACTAGCGGGGGTGGCTGGGGCCAACGTCCTGACTTTC.

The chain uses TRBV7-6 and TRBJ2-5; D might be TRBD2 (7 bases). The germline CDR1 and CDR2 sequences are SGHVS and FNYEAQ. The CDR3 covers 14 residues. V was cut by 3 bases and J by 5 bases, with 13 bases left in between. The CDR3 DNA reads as TGTGCCAGCAGCTTCGGGGGCGGGGGTGAGACCCAGTACTTC. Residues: CASSFGGGGETQYF.

The chain's CDR3 is CASSPGQQQFF. The CDR3 DNA follows: TGTGCCAGCAGCCCGGGACAGCAGCAGTTCTTC. The gene calls are TRBV6-5 and TRBJ2-1, with 7 bases matching TRBD1. Germline CDR1 MNHEY, CDR2 SVGAGI. V trimming: 6 bases; J trimming: 11 bases; junction bases outside the gene matches: 4. This CDR3 has 11 amino acids.

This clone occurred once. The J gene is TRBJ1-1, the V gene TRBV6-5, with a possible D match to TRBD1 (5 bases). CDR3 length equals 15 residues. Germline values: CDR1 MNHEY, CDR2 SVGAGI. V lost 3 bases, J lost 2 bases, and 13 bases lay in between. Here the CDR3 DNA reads TGTGCCAGCAGTTATTTGAGGGGCGATAACACTGAAGCTTTCTTT. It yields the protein CASSYLRGDNTEAFF.

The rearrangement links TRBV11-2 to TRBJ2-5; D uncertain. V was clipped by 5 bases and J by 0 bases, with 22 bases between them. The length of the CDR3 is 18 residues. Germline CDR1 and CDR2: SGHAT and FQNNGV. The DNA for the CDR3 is TGTGCCAGCAGCCTCATCAGCCACGGGCGATCCGACCAAGAGACCCAGTACTTC. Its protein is CASSLISHGRSDQETQYF. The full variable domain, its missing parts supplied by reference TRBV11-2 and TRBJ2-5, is EAGVAQSPRYKIIEKRQSVAFWCNPISGHATLYWYQQILGQGPKLLIQFQNNGVVDDSQLPKDRFSAERLKGVDSTLKIQPAKLEDSAVYLCASSLISHGRSDQETQYFGPGTRLLVL.

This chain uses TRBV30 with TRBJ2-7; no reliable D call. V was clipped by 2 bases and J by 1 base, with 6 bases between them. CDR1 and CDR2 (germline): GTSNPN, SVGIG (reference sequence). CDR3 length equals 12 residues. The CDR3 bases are TGTGCCTGGAGTTCCCTTTCCTACGAGCAGTACTTC. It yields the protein CAWSSLSYEQYF.

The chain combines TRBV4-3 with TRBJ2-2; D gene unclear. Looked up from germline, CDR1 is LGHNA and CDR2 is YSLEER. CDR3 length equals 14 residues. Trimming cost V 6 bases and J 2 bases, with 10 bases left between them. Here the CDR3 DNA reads TGCGCCAGCAGAAGAGATGTCAACACCGGGGAGCTGTTTTTT. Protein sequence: CASRRDVNTGELFF.

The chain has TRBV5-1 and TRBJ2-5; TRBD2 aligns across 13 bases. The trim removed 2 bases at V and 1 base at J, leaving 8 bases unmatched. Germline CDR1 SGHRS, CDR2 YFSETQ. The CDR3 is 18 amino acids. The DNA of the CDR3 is TGCGCCAGCAGCTTAGGCCGACTAGCGGGGGGCCGCCAAGAGACCCAGTACTTC. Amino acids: CASSLGRLAGGRQETQYF.

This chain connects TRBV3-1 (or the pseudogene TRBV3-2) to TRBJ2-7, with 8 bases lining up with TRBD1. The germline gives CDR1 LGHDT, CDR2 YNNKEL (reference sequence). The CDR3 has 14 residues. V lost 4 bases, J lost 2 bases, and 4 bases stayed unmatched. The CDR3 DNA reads TGTGCCAGCAGCCTCGGACAGGGCCCCTACGAGCAGTACTTC. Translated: CASSLGQGPYEQYF.

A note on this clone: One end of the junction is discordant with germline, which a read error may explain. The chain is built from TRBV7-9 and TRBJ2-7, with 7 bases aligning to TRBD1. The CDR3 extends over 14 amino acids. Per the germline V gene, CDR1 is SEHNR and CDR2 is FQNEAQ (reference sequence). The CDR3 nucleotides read TGTGCCAGCAGCGTAGCTGCAGGGGGTAACGAGCAGTACTTC. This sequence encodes CASSVAAGGNEQYF. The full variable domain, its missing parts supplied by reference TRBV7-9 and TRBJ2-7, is DTGVSQNPRHKITKRGQNVTFRCDPISEHNRLYWYRQTLGQGPEFLTYFQNEAQLEKSRLLSDRFSAERPKGSFSTLEIQRTEQGDSAMYLCASSVAAGGNEQYFGPGTRLTVT.

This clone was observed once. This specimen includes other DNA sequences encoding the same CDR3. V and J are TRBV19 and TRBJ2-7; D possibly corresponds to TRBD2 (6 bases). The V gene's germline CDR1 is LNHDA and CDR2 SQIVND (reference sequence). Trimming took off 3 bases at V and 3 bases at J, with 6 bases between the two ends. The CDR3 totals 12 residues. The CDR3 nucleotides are TGTGCCAGTAGTATTAGCGGCTACGAGCAGTACTTC. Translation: CASSISGYEQYF.

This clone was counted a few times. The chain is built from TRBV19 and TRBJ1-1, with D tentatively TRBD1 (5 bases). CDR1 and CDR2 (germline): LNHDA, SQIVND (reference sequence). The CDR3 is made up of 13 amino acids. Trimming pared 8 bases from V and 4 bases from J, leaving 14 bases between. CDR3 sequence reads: CASEDGAATEAFF. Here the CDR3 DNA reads TGTGCCAGTGAGGATGGGGCGGCCACTGAAGCTTTCTTT.

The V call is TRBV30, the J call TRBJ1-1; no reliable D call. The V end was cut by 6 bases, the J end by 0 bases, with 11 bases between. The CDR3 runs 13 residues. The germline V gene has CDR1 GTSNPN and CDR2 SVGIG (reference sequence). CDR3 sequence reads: CACIGRMNTEAFF. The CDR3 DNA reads TGTGCCTGCATCGGACGGATGAACACTGAAGCTTTCTTT.

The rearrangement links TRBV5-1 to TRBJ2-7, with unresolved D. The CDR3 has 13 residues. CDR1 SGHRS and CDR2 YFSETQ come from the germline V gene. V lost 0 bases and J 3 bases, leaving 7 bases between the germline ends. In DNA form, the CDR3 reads TGCGCCAGCAGCTTGGTCGTAAGCTACGAGCAGTACTTC. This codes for CASSLVVSYEQYF.

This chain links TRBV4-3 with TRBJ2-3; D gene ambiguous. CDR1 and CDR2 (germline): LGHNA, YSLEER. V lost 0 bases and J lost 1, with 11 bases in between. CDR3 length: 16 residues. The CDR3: CASSQDRGQGTDTQYF. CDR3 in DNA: TGCGCCAGCAGCCAAGATAGAGGCCAGGGCACAGATACGCAGTATTTT.

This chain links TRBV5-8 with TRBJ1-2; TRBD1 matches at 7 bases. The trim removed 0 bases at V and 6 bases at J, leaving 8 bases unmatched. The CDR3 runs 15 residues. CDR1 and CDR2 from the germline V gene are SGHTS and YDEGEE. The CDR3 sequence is CASSLGAGGFDGYTF. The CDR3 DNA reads TGTGCCAGCAGCTTGGGGGCAGGGGGATTCGATGGCTACACCTTC.

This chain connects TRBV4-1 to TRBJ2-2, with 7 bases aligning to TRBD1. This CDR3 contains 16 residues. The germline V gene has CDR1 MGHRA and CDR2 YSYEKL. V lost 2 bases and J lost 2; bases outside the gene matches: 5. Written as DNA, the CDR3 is TGCGCCAGCAGCCAACCACAGGGGATCAACACCGGGGAGCTGTTTTTT. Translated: CASSQPQGINTGELFF.